This T cell receptor (beta chain) is drawn from a study of T cell responses to AZD1222 COVID-19 vaccine. Measured with immunoSEQ multiplex PCR; TCRdb has only the in-frame clones, and not every one. The sample includes 150,000 to 200,000 clones, more than 85% of them seen just once. The V segment lost 1 base and the J segment 2 bases; nucleotides outside the gene matches: 8. Germline V gene data show CDR1 as LGHNT and CDR2 as FRNRAP. This CDR3 is built from 18 residues. Remarks on this clone: As yet, its antigen is unknown.

Regarding the study as a whole: Targets within unmutated variant regions were reportedly found for nearly half of spike-specific TCRs. Spike-wide vaccine-associated CD4 TCRs dominated at 160-218 and 743-854.

The sequencing used peripheral blood, collected on day 0 of AZD1222 vaccination. The receptor was isolated from an adult in good health. The chain is built from TRBV12-5 and TRBJ1-3; the match to TRBD1 covers 10 bases. CDR3 protein: CASGLDVGDRGPGNTIYF. The CDR3 coding sequence is TGTGCTAGTGGTTTGGATGTTGGGGACAGGGGACCTGGAAACACCATATATTTT.